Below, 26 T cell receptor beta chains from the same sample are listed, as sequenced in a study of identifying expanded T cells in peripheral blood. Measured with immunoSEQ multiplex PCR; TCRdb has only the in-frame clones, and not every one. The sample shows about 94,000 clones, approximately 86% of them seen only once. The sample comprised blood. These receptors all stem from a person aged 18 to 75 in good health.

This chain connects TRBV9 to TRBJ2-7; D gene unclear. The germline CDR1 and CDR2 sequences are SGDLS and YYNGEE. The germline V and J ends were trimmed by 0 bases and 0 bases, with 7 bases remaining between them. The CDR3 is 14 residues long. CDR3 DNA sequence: TGTGCCAGCAGCGTAGGCCAGAGCTCCTACGAGCAGTACTTC. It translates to CASSVGQSSYEQYF.

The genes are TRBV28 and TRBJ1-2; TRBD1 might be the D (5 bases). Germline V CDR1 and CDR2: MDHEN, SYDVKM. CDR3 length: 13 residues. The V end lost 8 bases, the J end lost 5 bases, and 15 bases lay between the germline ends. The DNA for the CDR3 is TGTGCCAGCGGGGACGGACGCTTATATGGCTACACCTTC. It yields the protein CASGDGRLYGYTF.

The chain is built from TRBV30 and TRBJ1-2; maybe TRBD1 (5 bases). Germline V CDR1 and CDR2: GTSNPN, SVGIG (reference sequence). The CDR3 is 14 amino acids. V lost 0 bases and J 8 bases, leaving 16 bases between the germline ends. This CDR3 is CAWSVQQAPGGYTF. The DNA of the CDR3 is TGTGCCTGGAGTGTACAGCAGGCCCCAGGGGGCTACACCTTC.

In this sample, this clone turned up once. CDR3 nucleotide sequence: TGTGCCACCAGTCGACCAGGGTTGGCGGTGCCTGAAGCTTTCTTT. Translation: CATSRPGLAVPEAFF. This chain uses TRBV15 with TRBJ1-1; D is possibly TRBD1 (5 bases). CDR1 and CDR2 (germline): LNHNV, YYDKDF (reference sequence). The CDR3 length is 15 residues. The V end was cut by 6 bases, the J end by 6 bases, with 20 bases between.

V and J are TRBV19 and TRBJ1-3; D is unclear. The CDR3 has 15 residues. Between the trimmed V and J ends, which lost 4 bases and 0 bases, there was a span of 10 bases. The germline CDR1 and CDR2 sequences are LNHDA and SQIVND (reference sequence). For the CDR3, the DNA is TGTGCCAGTAGTAGATCGGCGTTCTCTGGAAACACCATATATTTT. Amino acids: CASSRSAFSGNTIYF.

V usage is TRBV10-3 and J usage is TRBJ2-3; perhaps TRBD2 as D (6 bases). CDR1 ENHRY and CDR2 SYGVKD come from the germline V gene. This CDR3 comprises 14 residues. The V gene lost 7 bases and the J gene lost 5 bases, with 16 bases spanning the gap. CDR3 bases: TGTGCCATCACGAGCGGGCCCAGAGGAGATACGCAGTATTTT. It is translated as CAITSGPRGDTQYF.

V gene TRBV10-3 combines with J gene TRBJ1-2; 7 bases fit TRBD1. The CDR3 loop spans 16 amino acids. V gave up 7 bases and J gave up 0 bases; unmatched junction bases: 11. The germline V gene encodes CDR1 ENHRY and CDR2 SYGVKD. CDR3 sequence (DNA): TGTGCCATCAAACAAGGGGGCCATAAGGCTAACTATGGCTACACCTTC. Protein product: CAIKQGGHKANYGYTF.

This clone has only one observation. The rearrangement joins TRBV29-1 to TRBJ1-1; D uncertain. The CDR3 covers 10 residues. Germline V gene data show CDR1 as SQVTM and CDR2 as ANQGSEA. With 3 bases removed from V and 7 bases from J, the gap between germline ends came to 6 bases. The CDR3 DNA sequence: TGCAGCGTTGAGTCTATTGAAGCTTTCTTT. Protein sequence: CSVESIEAFF.

CDR3 coding DNA: TGTGCCAGCAGTGAGGAGTGGGGCGCCGGCTATGGCTACACCTTC. Residues: CASSEEWGAGYGYTF. The chain joins TRBV6-1 to TRBJ1-2, with a weak D call TRBD1 (5 bases). Germline V gene sequence: CDR1 MNHNS, CDR2 SASEGT. V was clipped by 3 bases and J by 4 bases, with 15 bases between them. This CDR3 region has 15 residues.

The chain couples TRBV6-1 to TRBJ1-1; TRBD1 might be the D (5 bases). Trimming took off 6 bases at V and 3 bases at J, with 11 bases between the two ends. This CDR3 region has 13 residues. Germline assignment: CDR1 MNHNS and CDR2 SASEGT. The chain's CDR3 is CASRIQDDTEAFF. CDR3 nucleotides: TGTGCCAGCAGAATACAGGACGACACTGAAGCTTTCTTT.

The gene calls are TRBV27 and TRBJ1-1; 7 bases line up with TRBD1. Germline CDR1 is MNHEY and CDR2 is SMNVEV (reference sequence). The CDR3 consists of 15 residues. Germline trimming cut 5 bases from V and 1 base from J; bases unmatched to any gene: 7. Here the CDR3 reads CASSPWTGRNTEAFF. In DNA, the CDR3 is TGTGCCAGCAGTCCCTGGACAGGTCGGAACACTGAAGCTTTCTTT.

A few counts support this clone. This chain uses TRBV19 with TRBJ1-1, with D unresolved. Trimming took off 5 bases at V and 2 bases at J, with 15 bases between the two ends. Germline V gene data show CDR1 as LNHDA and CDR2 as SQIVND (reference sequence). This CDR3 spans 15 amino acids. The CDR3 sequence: CASSEGRTHNTEAFF. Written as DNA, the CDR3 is TGTGCCAGTAGTGAGGGCCGTACCCATAACACTGAAGCTTTCTTT.

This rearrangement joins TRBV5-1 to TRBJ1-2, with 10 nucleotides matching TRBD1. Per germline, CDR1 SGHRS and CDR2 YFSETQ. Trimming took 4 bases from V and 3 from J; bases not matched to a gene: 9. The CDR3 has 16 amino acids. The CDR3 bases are TGCGCCAGCAGCCCGAGGGACAGGGGTGGTTACTATGGCTACACCTTC. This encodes CASSPRDRGGYYGYTF.

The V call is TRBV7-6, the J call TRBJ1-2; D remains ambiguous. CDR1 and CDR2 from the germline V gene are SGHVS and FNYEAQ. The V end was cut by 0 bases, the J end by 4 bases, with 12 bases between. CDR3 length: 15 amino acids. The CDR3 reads CASSLARGESYGYTF. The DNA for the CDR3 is TGTGCCAGCAGCTTAGCGCGTGGGGAGAGCTATGGCTACACCTTC.

The CDR3 sequence is CAWTSGGAGELFF. In DNA, the CDR3 is TGTGCCTGGACTAGCGGGGGGGCCGGGGAGCTGTTTTTT. V gene TRBV30 combines with J gene TRBJ2-2, with 12 bases identical to TRBD2. The V gene's germline CDR1 is GTSNPN and CDR2 SVGIG (reference sequence). This CDR3 is built from 13 residues. J was trimmed by 6 bases and V by 4 bases; bases with no gene match: 0. Complete variable domain (other parts from reference TRBV30 and TRBJ2-2): SQTIHQWPATLVQPVGSPLSLECTVEGTSNPNLYWYRQAAGRGLQLLFYSVGIGQISSEVPQNLSASRPQDRQFILSSKKLLLSDSGFYLCAWTSGGAGELFFGEGSRLTVL.

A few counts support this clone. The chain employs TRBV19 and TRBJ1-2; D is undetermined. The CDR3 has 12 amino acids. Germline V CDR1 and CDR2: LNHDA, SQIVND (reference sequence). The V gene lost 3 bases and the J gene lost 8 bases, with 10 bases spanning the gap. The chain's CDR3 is CASSIGVSGYTF. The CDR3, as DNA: TGTGCCAGTAGTATTGGGGTCAGCGGCTACACCTTC.

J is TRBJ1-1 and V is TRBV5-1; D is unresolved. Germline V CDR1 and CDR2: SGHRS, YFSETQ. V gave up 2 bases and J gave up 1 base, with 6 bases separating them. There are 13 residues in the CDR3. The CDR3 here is CASSLDPNTEAFF. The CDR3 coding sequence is TGCGCCAGCAGCTTAGATCCGAACACTGAAGCTTTCTTT.

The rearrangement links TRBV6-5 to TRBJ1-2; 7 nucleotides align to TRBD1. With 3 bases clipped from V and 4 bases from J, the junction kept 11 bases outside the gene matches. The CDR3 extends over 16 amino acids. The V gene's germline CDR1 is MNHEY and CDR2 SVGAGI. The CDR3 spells CASSYDSTGLIYGYTF. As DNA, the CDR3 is TGTGCCAGCAGTTATGACTCGACAGGGTTGATCTATGGCTACACCTTC.

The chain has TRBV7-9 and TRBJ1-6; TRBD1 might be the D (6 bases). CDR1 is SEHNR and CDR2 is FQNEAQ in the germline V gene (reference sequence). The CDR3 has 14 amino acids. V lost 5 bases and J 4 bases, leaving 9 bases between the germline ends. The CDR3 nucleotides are TGTGCCAGCAGCCCACAGGGTTATAATTCACCCCTCCACTTT. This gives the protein CASSPQGYNSPLHF. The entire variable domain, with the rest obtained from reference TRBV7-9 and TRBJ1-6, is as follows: DTGVSQNPRHKITKRGQNVTFRCDPISEHNRLYWYRQTLGQGPEFLTYFQNEAQLEKSRLLSDRFSAERPKGSFSTLEIQRTEQGDSAMYLCASSPQGYNSPLHFGNGTRLTVT.

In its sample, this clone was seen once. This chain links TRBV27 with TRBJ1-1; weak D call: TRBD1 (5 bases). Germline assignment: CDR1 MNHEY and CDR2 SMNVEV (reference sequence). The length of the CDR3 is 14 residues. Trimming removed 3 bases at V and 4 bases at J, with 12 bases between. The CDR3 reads CASSFRGFGTEAFF. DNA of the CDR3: TGTGCCAGCAGTTTCCGGGGGTTCGGCACTGAAGCTTTCTTT.

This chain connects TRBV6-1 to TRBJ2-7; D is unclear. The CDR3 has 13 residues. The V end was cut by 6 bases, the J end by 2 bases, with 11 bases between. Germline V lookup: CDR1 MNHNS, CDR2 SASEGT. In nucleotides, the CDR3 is TGTGCCAGCAGAGAGACGGTAACCTACGAGCAGTACTTC. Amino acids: CASRETVTYEQYF.

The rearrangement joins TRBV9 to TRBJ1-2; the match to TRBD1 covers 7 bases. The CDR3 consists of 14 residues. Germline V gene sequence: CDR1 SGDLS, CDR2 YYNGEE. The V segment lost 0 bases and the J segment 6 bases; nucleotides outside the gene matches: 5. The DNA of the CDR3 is TGTGCCAGCAGCGTAGCGGGACAGCACAATGGCTACACCTTC. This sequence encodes CASSVAGQHNGYTF.

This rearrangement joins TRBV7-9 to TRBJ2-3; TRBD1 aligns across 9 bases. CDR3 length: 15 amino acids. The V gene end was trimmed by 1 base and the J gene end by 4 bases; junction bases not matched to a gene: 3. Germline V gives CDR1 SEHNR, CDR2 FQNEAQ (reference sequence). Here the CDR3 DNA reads TGTGCCAGCAGCTTAGGGGGGACAGGGCCAGATACGCAGTATTTT. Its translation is CASSLGGTGPDTQYF. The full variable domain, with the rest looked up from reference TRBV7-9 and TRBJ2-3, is DTGVSQNPRHKITKRGQNVTFRCDPISEHNRLYWYRQTLGQGPEFLTYFQNEAQLEKSRLLSDRFSAERPKGSFSTLEIQRTEQGDSAMYLCASSLGGTGPDTQYFGPGTRLTVL.

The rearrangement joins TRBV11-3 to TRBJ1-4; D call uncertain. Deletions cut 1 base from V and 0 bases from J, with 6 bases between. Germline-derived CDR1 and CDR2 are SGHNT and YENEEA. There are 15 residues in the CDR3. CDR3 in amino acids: CASSLVRATNEKLFF. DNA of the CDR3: TGTGCCAGCAGCTTAGTTCGCGCAACTAATGAAAAACTGTTTTTT.

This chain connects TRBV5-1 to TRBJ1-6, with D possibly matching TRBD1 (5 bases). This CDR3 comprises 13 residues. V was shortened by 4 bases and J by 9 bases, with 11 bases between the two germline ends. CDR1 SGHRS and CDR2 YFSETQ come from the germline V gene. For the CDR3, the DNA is TGCGCCAGCAGCCCGGACGGGGCTTCACCCCTCCACTTT. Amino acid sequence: CASSPDGASPLHF.

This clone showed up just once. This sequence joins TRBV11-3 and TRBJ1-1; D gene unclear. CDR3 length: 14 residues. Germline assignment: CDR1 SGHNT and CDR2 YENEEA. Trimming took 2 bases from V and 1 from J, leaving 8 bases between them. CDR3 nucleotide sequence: TGTGCCAGCAGCTTATATTCCAGGAACACTGAAGCTTTCTTT. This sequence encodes CASSLYSRNTEAFF.